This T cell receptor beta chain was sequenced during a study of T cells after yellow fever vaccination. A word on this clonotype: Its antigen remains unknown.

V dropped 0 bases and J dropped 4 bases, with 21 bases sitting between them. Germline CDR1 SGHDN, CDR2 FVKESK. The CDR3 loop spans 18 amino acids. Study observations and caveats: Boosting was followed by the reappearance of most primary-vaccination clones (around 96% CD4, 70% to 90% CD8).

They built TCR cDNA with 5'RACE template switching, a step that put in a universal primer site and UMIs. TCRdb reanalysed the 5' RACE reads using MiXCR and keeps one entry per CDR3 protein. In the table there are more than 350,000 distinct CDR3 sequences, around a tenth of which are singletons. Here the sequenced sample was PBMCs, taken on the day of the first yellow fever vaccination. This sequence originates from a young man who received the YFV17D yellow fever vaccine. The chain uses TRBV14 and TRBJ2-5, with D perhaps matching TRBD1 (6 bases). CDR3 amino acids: CASSQENWPGARLETQYF. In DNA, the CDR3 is TGTGCCAGCAGCCAAGAAAATTGGCCAGGGGCGAGACTAGAGACCCAGTACTTC.